This T cell receptor (beta chain) appears in the sequencing data of a study of blood T cell repertoires in COVID-19. Only in-frame clones appear in the TCRdb table, and some are missing; sequencing was by immunoSEQ multiplex PCR. The data hold 130,000 to 150,000 clones, with more than 65% observed a single time. V lost 0 bases, J lost 4 bases, and 12 bases lay in between. CDR1 is MNHEY and CDR2 is SMNVEV in the germline V gene (reference sequence). This CDR3 is 15 amino acids long. This clone has a count of ten or more. The sequenced material came from peripheral blood. The chain is built from TRBV27 and TRBJ1-2, with a weak D call TRBD1 (5 bases). The TCR originated in a woman in her forties or fifties in a cohort sampled during active or convalescent COVID-19. CDR3 protein: CASSLSGGRGYGYTF. The DNA of the CDR3 is TGTGCCAGCAGTTTATCGGGGGGGAGGGGCTATGGCTACACCTTC.